This T cell receptor beta chain was sequenced in a study of response to subunit inactivated influenza vaccine. The sample holds many counts of this clonotype. The antigen is not known. Study results and caveats: It was suggested by the authors that few new T cells are recruited by each seasonal influenza vaccination.

MiXCR, run by TCRdb on the RT-PCR reads, gives a single entry per CDR3 protein. The sample carries around 480,000 distinct CDR3 sequences, roughly 9.8% recorded once. Trimming took off 5 bases at V and 0 bases at J, with 11 bases between the two ends. Germline V gene sequence: CDR1 SGHKS, CDR2 YYEKEE (reference sequence). The CDR3 covers 15 residues. The chain links TRBV5-5 to TRBJ2-2; maybe TRBD1 (6 bases). The specimen comprised PBMCs from blood, sampled about 6 weeks after vaccination. The source is a man aged 45 to 65 who received an inactivated influenza vaccine. The CDR3 here is CASSTGHANTGELFF. The CDR3 DNA sequence: TGTGCCAGCAGTACGGGACACGCGAACACCGGGGAGCTGTTTTTT.